This T cell receptor beta chain was identified in a study of cytomegalovirus exposure and HLA in healthy donors. The study's findings and limits: Fewer than 200 TCR beta chains were listed as cytomegalovirus-associated. Further analysis, carried out later, found HLA-associated TCR beta chains more clonally expanded than equally common other chains.

The donors, nominally healthy at sampling, likely had unrecorded immune exposures. The trim removed 5 bases at V and 5 bases at J, leaving 9 bases unmatched. CDR3 size: 17 residues. CDR1 is SGHAT and CDR2 is FQNNGV in the germline V gene. In the PCR, 60 Vbeta and 13 Jbeta primers were used. TCRdb's table, derived via immunoSEQ multiplex PCR, lists solely in-frame clones and lacks some. The table shows about 180,000 clones, with around 78% occurring only once. Details on this clone: No antigen is known for it.

This clonotype was obtained from a man in his late teens or twenties in good health and CMV-seronegative. The V and J genes are TRBV11-2 and TRBJ2-3; the match to TRBD2 covers 14 bases. The specimen sequenced was PBMCs. CDR3 sequence: CASSRGTSGSWGDTQYF. The CDR3, as DNA: TGTGCCAGCAGCCGGGGGACTAGCGGGAGTTGGGGAGATACGCAGTATTTT.